This T cell receptor beta chain appears in the sequencing data of a study of cytomegalovirus exposure and HLA in healthy donors. Nominal health characterized the donors when sampled, though unrecorded immune exposures were likely. General observations from the study: A later analysis linked a missense DCLRE1C variant to TCR beta V- and J-gene trimming.

CDR1 is MNHEY, CDR2 SMNVEV, per germline (reference sequence). V lost 6 bases, J lost 1 base, and 12 bases lay in between. This CDR3 spans 14 amino acids. This PCR relied on a set of 60 Vbeta primers and 13 Jbeta primers. TCRdb keeps only in-frame clones here, not all; method: immunoSEQ multiplex PCR. This sample has roughly 110,000 clones, with under 80% found just once. This clone was counted a few times. The antigen remains undetermined. The receptor comes from a woman aged 40-49 years in good health and CMV-seropositive. The chain carries TRBV27 and TRBJ1-1; no firm D call. Sequenced material: PBMCs. For the CDR3, the DNA is TGTGCCAGCAGCTCTTGGGAGAGGAACACTGAAGCTTTCTTT. Translating gives CASSSWERNTEAFF.